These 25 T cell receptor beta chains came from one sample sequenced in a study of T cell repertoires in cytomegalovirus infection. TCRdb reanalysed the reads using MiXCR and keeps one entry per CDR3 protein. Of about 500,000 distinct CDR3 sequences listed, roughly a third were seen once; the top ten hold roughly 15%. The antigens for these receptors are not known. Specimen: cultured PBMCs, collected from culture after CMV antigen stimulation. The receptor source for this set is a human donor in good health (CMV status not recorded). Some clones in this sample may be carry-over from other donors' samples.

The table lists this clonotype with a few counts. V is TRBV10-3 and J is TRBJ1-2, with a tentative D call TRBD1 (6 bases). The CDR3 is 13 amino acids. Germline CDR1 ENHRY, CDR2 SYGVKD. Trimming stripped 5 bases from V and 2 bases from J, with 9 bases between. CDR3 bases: TGTGCCATCAGTTTCGGGGGCAACTATGGCTACACCTTC. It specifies CAISFGGNYGYTF.

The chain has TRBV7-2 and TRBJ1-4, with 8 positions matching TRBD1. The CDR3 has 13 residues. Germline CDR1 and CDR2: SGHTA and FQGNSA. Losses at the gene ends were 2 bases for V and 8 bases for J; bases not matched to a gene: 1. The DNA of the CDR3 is TGTGCCAGCAGCTTAAACAGGGGGGAAAAACTGTTTTTT. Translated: CASSLNRGEKLFF.

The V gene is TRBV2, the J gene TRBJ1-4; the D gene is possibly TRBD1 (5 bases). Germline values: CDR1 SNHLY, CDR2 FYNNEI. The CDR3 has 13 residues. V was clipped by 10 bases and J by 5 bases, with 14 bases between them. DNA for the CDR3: TGTGCCACCCAGGGTCGGCCCAATGAAAAACTGTTTTTT. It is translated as CATQGRPNEKLFF.

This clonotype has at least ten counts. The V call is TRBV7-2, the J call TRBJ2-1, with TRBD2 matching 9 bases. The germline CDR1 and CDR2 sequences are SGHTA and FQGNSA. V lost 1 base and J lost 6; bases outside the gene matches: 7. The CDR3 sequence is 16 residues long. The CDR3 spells CASSLEATSGVNEQFF. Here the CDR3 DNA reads TGTGCCAGCAGCTTAGAGGCGACTAGCGGCGTCAATGAGCAGTTCTTC. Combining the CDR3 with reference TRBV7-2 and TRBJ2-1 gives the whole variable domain GAGVSQSPSNKVTEKGKDVELRCDPISGHTALYWYRQSLGQGLEFLIYFQGNSAPDKSGLPSDRFSAERTGGSVSTLTIQRTQQEDSAVYLCASSLEATSGVNEQFFGPGTRLTVL.

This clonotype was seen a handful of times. CDR3 in DNA: TGTGCCAGCAGCCCCAGCGGGGTGAGCTCCTACGAGCAGTACTTC. The encoded protein is CASSPSGVSSYEQYF. The V call is TRBV7-2, the J call TRBJ2-7; 7 bases agree with TRBD2. The CDR3 contains 15 residues. V lost 5 bases to trimming and J lost 0 bases; unmatched junction nucleotides: 7. The germline gives CDR1 SGHTA, CDR2 FQGNSA.

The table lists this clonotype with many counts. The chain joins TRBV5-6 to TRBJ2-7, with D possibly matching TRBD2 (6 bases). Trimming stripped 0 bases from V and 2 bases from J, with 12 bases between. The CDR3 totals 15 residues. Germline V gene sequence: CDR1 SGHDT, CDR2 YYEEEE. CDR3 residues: CASSLVGAGPYEQYF. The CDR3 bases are TGTGCCAGCAGCTTGGTCGGCGCGGGACCCTACGAGCAGTACTTC.

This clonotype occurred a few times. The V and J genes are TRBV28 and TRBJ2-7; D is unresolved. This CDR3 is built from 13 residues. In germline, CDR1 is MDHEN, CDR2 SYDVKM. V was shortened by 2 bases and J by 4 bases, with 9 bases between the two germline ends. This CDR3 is CASSLKQVYEQYF. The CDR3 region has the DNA TGTGCCAGCAGTTTAAAGCAGGTATACGAGCAGTACTTC.

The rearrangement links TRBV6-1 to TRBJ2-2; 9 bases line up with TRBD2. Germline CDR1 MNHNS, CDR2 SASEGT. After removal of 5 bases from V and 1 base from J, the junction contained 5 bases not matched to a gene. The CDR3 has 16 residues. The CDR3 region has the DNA TGTGCCAGCAGTCACGGACTAGCGCAGAACACCGGGGAGCTGTTTTTT. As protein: CASSHGLAQNTGELFF.

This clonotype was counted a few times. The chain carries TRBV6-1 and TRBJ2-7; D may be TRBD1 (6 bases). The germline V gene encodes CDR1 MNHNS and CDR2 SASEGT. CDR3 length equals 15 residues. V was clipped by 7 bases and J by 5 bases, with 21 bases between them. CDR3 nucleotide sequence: TGTGCCAGCACCAGAGGGACACCCCCGTACCACGAGCAGTACGTC. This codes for CASTRGTPPYHEQYV.

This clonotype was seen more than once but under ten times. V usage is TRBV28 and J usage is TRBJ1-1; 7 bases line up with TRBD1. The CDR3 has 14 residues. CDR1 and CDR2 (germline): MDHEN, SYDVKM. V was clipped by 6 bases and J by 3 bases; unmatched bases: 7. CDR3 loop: CASRITGVHTEAFF. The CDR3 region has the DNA TGTGCCAGCAGGATAACAGGGGTTCACACTGAAGCTTTCTTT.

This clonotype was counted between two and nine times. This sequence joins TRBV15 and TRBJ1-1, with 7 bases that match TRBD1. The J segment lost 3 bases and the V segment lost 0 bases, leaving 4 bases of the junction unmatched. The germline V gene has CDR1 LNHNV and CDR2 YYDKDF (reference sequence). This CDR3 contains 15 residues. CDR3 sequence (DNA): TGTGCCACCAGCAGAGATCTGGACAGGTACACTGAAGCTTTCTTT. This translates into CATSRDLDRYTEAFF.

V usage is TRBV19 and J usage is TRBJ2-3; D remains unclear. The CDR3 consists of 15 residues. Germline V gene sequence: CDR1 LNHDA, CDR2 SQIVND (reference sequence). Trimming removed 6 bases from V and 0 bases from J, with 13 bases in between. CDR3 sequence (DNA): TGTGCCAGTAGGCTAACGTGGGCTAGCACAGATACGCAGTATTTT. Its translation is CASRLTWASTDTQYF.

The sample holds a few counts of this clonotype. In nucleotides, the CDR3 is TGCGCCAGCAGCCGAAAACTGTCAGCGGATGAGCAGTTCTTC. This encodes CASSRKLSADEQFF. The chain couples TRBV4-1 to TRBJ2-1; maybe TRBD2 (5 bases). CDR1 is MGHRA, CDR2 YSYEKL, per germline. The ends were cut back, 4 bases at V and 8 bases at J, with 15 bases in the middle. The CDR3 totals 14 residues.

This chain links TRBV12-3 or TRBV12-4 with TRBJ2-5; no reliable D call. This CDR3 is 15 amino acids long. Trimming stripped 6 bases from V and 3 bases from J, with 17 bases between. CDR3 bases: TGTGCCAGCAGCCTCCGTCACAACCCGAAAGAGACCCAGTACTTC. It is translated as CASSLRHNPKETQYF.

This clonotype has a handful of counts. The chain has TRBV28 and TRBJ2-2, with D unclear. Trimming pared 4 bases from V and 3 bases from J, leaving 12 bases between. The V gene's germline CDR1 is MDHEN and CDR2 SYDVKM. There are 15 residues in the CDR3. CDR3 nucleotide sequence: TGTGCCAGCAGTTGGGTGGCTGGGGACACCGGGGAGCTGTTTTTT. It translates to CASSWVAGDTGELFF.

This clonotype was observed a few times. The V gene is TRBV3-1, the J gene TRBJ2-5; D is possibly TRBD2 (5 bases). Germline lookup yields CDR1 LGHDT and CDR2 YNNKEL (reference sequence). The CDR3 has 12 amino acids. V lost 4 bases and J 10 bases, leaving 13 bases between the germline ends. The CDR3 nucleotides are TGTGCCAGCAGCCCGCGCGCGGAGGACCAGTACTTC. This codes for CASSPRAEDQYF.

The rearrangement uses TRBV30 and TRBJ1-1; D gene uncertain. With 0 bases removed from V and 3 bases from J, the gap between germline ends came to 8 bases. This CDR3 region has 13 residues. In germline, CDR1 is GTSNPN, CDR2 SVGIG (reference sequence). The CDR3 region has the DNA TGTGCCTGGAGTGTCCCTCCCTACACTGAAGCTTTCTTT. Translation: CAWSVPPYTEAFF.

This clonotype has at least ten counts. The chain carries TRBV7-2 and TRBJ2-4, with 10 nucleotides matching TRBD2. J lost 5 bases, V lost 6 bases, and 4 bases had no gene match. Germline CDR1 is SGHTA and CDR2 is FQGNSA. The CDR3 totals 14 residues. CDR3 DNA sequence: TGTGCCAGCAGGATAGCGGGAGGAGAAAACATTCAGTACTTC. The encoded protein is CASRIAGGENIQYF. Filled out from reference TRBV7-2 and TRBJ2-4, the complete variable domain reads GAGVSQSPSNKVTEKGKDVELRCDPISGHTALYWYRQSLGQGLEFLIYFQGNSAPDKSGLPSDRFSAERTGGSVSTLTIQRTQQEDSAVYLCASRIAGGENIQYFGAGTRLSVL.

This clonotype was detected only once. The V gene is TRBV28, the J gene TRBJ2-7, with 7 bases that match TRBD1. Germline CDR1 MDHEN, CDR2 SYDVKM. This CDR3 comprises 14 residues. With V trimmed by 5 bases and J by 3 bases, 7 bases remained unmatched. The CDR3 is CASSGRDRSYEQYF. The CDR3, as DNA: TGTGCCAGCAGTGGCCGGGACAGAAGCTACGAGCAGTACTTC. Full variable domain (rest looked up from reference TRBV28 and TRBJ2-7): DVKVTQSSRYLVKRTGEKVFLECVQDMDHENMFWYRQDPGLGLRLIYFSYDVKMKEKGDIPEGYSVSREKKERFSLILESASTNQTSMYLCASSGRDRSYEQYFGPGTRLTVT.

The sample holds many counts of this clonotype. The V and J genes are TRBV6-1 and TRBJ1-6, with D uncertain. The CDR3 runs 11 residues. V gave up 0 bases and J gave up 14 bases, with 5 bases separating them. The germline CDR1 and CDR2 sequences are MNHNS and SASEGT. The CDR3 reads CASSEAYTLHF. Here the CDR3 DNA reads TGTGCCAGCAGTGAAGCTTATACCCTCCACTTT.

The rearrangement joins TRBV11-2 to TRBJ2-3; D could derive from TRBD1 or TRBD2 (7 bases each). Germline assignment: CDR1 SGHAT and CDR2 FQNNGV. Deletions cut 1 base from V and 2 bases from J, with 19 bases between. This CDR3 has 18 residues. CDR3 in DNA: TGTGCCAGCAGCTTAGTTTCTGGGCAGGGGGGGACCACAGATACGCAGTATTTT. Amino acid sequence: CASSLVSGQGGTTDTQYF.

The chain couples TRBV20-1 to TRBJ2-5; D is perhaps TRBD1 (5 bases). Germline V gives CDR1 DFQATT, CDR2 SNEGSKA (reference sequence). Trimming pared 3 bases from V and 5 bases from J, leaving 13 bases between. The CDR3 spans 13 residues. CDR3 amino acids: CSASPSQVETQYF. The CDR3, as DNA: TGCAGTGCTAGCCCCTCACAGGTGGAGACCCAGTACTTC.

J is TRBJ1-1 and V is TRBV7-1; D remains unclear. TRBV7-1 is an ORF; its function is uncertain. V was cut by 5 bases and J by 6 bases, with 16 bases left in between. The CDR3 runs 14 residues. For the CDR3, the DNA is TGTGCCAGCAGCGAAGACTCCTCCGAACCTGAAGCTTTCTTT. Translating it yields CASSEDSSEPEAFF.

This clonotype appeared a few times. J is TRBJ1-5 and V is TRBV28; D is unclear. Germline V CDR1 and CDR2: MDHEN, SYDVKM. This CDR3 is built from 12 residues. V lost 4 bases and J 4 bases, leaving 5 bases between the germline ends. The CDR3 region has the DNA TGTGCCAGCAGTTCGACTAATCAGCCCCAGCATTTT. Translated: CASSSTNQPQHF.

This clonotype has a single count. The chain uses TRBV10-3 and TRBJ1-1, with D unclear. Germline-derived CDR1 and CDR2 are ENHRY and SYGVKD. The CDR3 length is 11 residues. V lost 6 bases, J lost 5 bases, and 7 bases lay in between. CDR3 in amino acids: CAIRMGTEAFF. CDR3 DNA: TGTGCCATCAGGATGGGAACTGAAGCTTTCTTT.